Presented here are 24 T cell receptor beta chains from one specimen sequenced in a study of T cell responses to AZD1222 COVID-19 vaccine. TCRdb's table, derived via immunoSEQ multiplex PCR, lists solely in-frame clones and lacks some. This sample has about 25,000 clones, with roughly 91% found just once. Sample: peripheral blood, taken 28 days after the second AZD1222 dose. These receptors all stem from an adult who received the AZD1222 COVID-19 vaccine.

This rearrangement joins TRBV29-1 to TRBJ2-1; no clear D. Germline values: CDR1 SQVTM, CDR2 ANQGSEA. This CDR3 has 16 residues. With 3 bases removed from V and 1 base from J, the gap between germline ends came to 16 bases. CDR3 nucleotides: TGCAGCGTTGATTGGCTAGACGAGAGATCCTACAATGAGCAGTTCTTC. This encodes CSVDWLDERSYNEQFF.

The CDR3 region is CASPPKRAGELFF. CDR3 DNA sequence: TGTGCCAGCCCCCCAAAGCGGGCCGGGGAGCTGTTTTTT. V usage is TRBV6-5 and J usage is TRBJ2-2; tentative D call: TRBD2 (6 bases). The CDR3 runs to 13 residues. Per germline, CDR1 MNHEY and CDR2 SVGAGI. V gave up 8 bases and J gave up 6 bases, with 13 bases separating them.

V is TRBV5-1 and J is TRBJ2-3, with D maybe TRBD2 (6 bases). Trimming took off 4 bases at V and 2 bases at J, with 17 bases between the two ends. The CDR3 length is 16 residues. The germline gives CDR1 SGHRS, CDR2 YFSETQ. The CDR3 bases are TGCGCCAGCAGCGCCCCAGGAGGCGGGGACACAGATACGCAGTATTTT. Amino acid sequence: CASSAPGGGDTDTQYF.

This clone was picked up a small number of times. This rearrangement joins TRBV28 to TRBJ2-7, with 7 bases identical to TRBD2. Germline-derived CDR1 and CDR2 are MDHEN and SYDVKM. The CDR3 spans 11 residues. The V gene end was trimmed by 2 bases and the J gene end by 9 bases; junction bases not matched to a gene: 1. CDR3 sequence reads: CASSLREGQYF. CDR3 DNA: TGTGCCAGCAGTTTAAGGGAGGGGCAGTACTTC.

J is TRBJ2-2 and V is TRBV7-9; 7 positions agree with TRBD1. The CDR3 loop spans 16 amino acids. Germline CDR1 SEHNR, CDR2 FQNEAQ (reference sequence). V lost 5 bases to trimming and J lost 1 base; unmatched junction nucleotides: 7. The CDR3 region has the DNA TGTGCCAGCAGCCCGGCCGGGACAGAGAACACCGGGGAGCTGTTTTTT. Translating it yields CASSPAGTENTGELFF.

This clone was detected only once. The chain joins TRBV29-1 to TRBJ1-2, with D possibly being TRBD1 (5 bases). The CDR3 is made up of 13 amino acids. Trimming took 4 bases from V and 2 from J, leaving 11 bases between them. Germline assignment: CDR1 SQVTM and CDR2 ANQGSEA. CDR3 residues: CSVAGQGNYGYTF. Here the CDR3 DNA reads TGCAGCGTTGCAGGGCAGGGAAACTATGGCTACACCTTC.

This chain uses TRBV14 with TRBJ2-7; D may be TRBD1 (6 bases). The V end lost 0 bases, the J end lost 7 bases, and 10 bases lay between the germline ends. Germline lookup yields CDR1 SGHDN and CDR2 FVKESK. This CDR3 comprises 13 residues. The CDR3, as DNA: TGTGCCAGCAGCCAAGAGCTGAGGGGGGAGCAGTACTTC. Translation: CASSQELRGEQYF.

J is TRBJ2-7 and V is TRBV7-2; D is uncertain. The length of the CDR3 is 14 residues. Germline values: CDR1 SGHTA, CDR2 FQGNSA. V shed 2 bases and J shed 0 bases, with 8 bases lying between them. The CDR3 DNA is TGTGCCAGCAGCTTACAAGGATTCTCCTACGAGCAGTACTTC. It is translated as CASSLQGFSYEQYF.

This clone was seen only a few times. The chain uses TRBV14 and TRBJ2-1; 10 bases map to TRBD1. This CDR3 spans 15 amino acids. V shed 4 bases, J shed 4 bases, and the junction held 4 bases outside the gene matches. Germline CDR1 and CDR2: SGHDN and FVKESK. The CDR3 bases are TGTGCCAGCAGCCCCCGGACAGGGGGATACAATGAGCAGTTCTTC. Translating it yields CASSPRTGGYNEQFF.

In its sample, this clone was seen a few times. The chain couples TRBV5-8 to TRBJ1-2; TRBD1 matches at 12 bases. The CDR3 length is 15 residues. Per the germline V gene, CDR1 is SGHTS and CDR2 is YDEGEE. V was clipped by 0 bases and J by 5 bases; unmatched bases: 2. CDR3 region: CASSLGGQGAYGYTF. For the CDR3, the DNA is TGTGCCAGCAGCTTGGGGGGACAGGGGGCTTATGGCTACACCTTC.

The V call is TRBV29-1, the J call TRBJ2-5; 12 positions agree with TRBD2. The CDR3 spans 17 residues. Germline lookup yields CDR1 SQVTM and CDR2 ANQGSEA. Unmatched junction bases numbered 6, after V lost 0 bases and J lost 1 base. The CDR3 region has the DNA TGCAGCGTTGAAGATCGCAGGACTAGCGGGGTCCAAGAGACCCAGTACTTC. Protein sequence: CSVEDRRTSGVQETQYF. Supplemented by reference TRBV29-1 and TRBJ2-5, the full variable domain reads SAVISQKPSRDICQRGTSLTIQCQVDSQVTMMFWYRQQPGQSLTLIATANQGSEATYESGFVIDKFPISRPNLTFSTLTVSNMSPEDSSIYLCSVEDRRTSGVQETQYFGPGTRLLVL.

V gene TRBV28 combines with J gene TRBJ1-2; unclear D gene. Trimming cost V 4 bases and J 0 bases, with 3 bases left between them. Germline-derived CDR1 and CDR2 are MDHEN and SYDVKM. The CDR3 extends over 12 amino acids. The CDR3 here is CASSSTNYGYTF. The CDR3 DNA reads as TGTGCCAGCAGTTCTACTAACTATGGCTACACCTTC.

Regarding this clone: One end of the junction varies from germline; a read error may be responsible. Other DNA sequences in the same sample also yield this CDR3. The CDR3 nucleotides read TGTGCCAGCTCGCCACCGGTACAGCTCTACGAGCAGTACTTC. Protein sequence: CASSPPVQLYEQYF. The chain combines TRBV18 with TRBJ2-7; D unclear. Germline lookup yields CDR1 KGHSH and CDR2 LQKENI. This CDR3 has 14 amino acids.

The chain couples TRBV7-2 to TRBJ2-7; D possibly uses TRBD1 or TRBD2 (6 bases each). V shed 3 bases and J shed 2 bases, with 8 bases lying between them. This CDR3 is built from 13 residues. Germline assignment: CDR1 SGHTA and CDR2 FQGNSA. The CDR3 DNA reads TGTGCCAGCAGCTTTCGGGGGCCCTACGAGCAGTACTTC. It specifies CASSFRGPYEQYF.

The chain combines TRBV9 with TRBJ1-2, with D hard to call. Trimming took off 0 bases at V and 2 bases at J, with 5 bases between the two ends. The V gene's germline CDR1 is SGDLS and CDR2 YYNGEE. This CDR3 contains 13 residues. In DNA, the CDR3 is TGTGCCAGCAGCGTAGACACGAACTATGGCTACACCTTC. Amino acid sequence: CASSVDTNYGYTF.

The J gene is TRBJ2-5, the V gene TRBV30; 9 positions agree with TRBD2. J lost 7 bases, V lost 7 bases, and 10 bases had no gene match. CDR1 GTSNPN and CDR2 SVGIG come from the germline V gene (reference sequence). The CDR3 runs to 13 residues. The CDR3 loop is CAFEASGMGTQYF. The CDR3 region has the DNA TGTGCCTTCGAGGCTAGCGGGATGGGGACCCAGTACTTC.

This chain joins TRBV23-1 and TRBJ2-7; 8 bases agree with TRBD1. TRBV23-1 is filed as an ORF, its function uncertain. V trimming: 3 bases; J trimming: 4 bases; junction bases outside the gene matches: 8. The CDR3 length is 15 residues. The CDR3 loop reads CASSQVGQAKYEQYF. In nucleotides, the CDR3 is TGCGCCAGCAGTCAGGTGGGACAGGCCAAATACGAGCAGTACTTC.

V and J are TRBV18 and TRBJ1-5; D possibly corresponds to TRBD1 (5 bases). This CDR3 region has 16 residues. The ends were cut back, 6 bases at V and 2 bases at J, with 17 bases in the middle. The germline V gene encodes CDR1 KGHSH and CDR2 LQKENI. The CDR3 region is CASSSRGQGGNQPQHF. In DNA, the CDR3 is TGTGCCAGCTCCTCGCGAGGGCAGGGAGGCAATCAGCCCCAGCATTTT.

This rearrangement joins TRBV28 to TRBJ2-1, with 9 bases that match TRBD2. Germline CDR1 MDHEN, CDR2 SYDVKM. V dropped 4 bases and J dropped 0; count of bases not matched to a gene: 13. The CDR3 length is 19 residues. The CDR3 sequence: CASSSRLAAPSSSYNEQFF. CDR3 nucleotide sequence: TGTGCCAGCAGTTCCAGACTAGCGGCCCCCTCGAGCTCCTACAATGAGCAGTTCTTC.

By frequency in the sample, this clone is medium-sized. V is TRBV6-1 and J is TRBJ1-2, with D possibly TRBD1 on 6 matching bases. Trimming removed 2 bases from V and 0 bases from J, with 19 bases in between. Germline CDR1 MNHNS, CDR2 SASEGT. The CDR3 runs to 18 residues. The CDR3: CASSEIGAGDSPNYGYTF. DNA for the CDR3: TGTGCCAGCAGTGAAATAGGGGCAGGGGATTCCCCTAACTATGGCTACACCTTC.

This clone was recorded a few times. The rearrangement joins TRBV4-1 to TRBJ2-2, with 10 bases identical to TRBD2. J gave up 4 bases and V 4 bases, and 6 bases lay outside the gene matches. Looked up from germline, CDR1 is MGHRA and CDR2 is YSYEKL. The length of the CDR3 is 16 residues. The CDR3, as DNA: TGCGCCAGCAGCCTCCTAGCGGGAGTTTCCACCGGGGAGCTGTTTTTT. This codes for CASSLLAGVSTGELFF.

With regard to this clone: Other DNA sequences from this sample encode an identical CDR3 as well. V gene TRBV5-8 combines with J gene TRBJ1-4; D not certain. This CDR3 comprises 14 residues. The V end lost 4 bases, the J end lost 10 bases, and 17 bases lay between the germline ends. Germline CDR1 and CDR2: SGHTS and YDEGEE. The CDR3 spells CASSLKLPPGKLFF. Written as DNA, the CDR3 is TGTGCCAGCAGCCTCAAGCTACCCCCAGGAAAACTGTTTTTT. The whole variable domain, filled in from reference TRBV5-8 and TRBJ1-4, reads EAGVTQSPTHLIKTRGQQATLRCSPISGHTSVYWYQQALGLGLQFLLWYDEGEERNRGNFPPRFSGRQFPNYSSELNVNALELEDSALYLCASSLKLPPGKLFFGSGTQLSVL.

The chain combines TRBV28 with TRBJ1-5, with D hard to call. The length of the CDR3 is 13 residues. Germline CDR1 MDHEN, CDR2 SYDVKM. The V end lost 8 bases, the J end lost 3 bases, and 11 bases lay between the germline ends. This chain's CDR3 is CASAYGVNQPQHF. The CDR3 region has the DNA TGTGCCAGCGCGTATGGGGTCAATCAGCCCCAGCATTTT.

This sequence joins TRBV5-4 and TRBJ2-3; D is ambiguous. CDR1 SGHNT and CDR2 YYREEE come from the germline V gene (reference sequence). V was shortened by 4 bases and J by 2 bases, with 5 bases between the two germline ends. The CDR3 is 12 residues long. CDR3 region: CASSIYTDTQYF. The CDR3, as DNA: TGTGCCAGCAGCATATACACAGATACGCAGTATTTT. Filled out from reference TRBV5-4 and TRBJ2-3, the complete variable domain reads ETGVTQSPTHLIKTRGQQVTLRCSSQSGHNTVSWYQQALGQGPQFIFQYYREEENGRGNFPPRFSGLQFPNYSSELNVNALELDDSALYLCASSIYTDTQYFGPGTRLTVL.